This T cell receptor beta chain was captured in a study of T cells in Graves' hyperthyroidism and ophthalmopathy. Patients showing uncontrolled infection, other autoimmune disease, pregnancy or lactation were ineligible. The sample of blood was obtained at first hyperthyroidism diagnosis (before any ophthalmopathy symptoms). PBMCs were derived from 7.5 to 10 ml fresh peripheral blood. The V gene's germline CDR1 is SGHAT and CDR2 FQNNGV. V was trimmed by 5 bases and J by 7 bases, leaving 17 bases between them. The CDR3 has 14 amino acids. This clonotype was recorded at least ten times. Researchers amplified the TCR beta CDR3 regions from RNA transcripts. The HTBI primer set drove a first-round RT-PCR of the TCR CDR3. TCRdb ran MiXCR on the multiplex PCR reads and lists one entry per CDR3 protein. The profile shows about 720,000 distinct CDR3 sequences, roughly 20% of them singletons.

This chain links TRBV11-2 with TRBJ1-1, with no clear D. The clonotype was recovered from a woman aged 45-59 years with Graves' hyperthyroidism that later progressed to Graves' ophthalmopathy. Material: blood. DNA of the CDR3: TGTGCCAGCAGCATACTAACAAGTACCGGTGAAGCTTTCTTT. It is translated as CASSILTSTGEAFF.